The rows below give T cell receptor beta chains drawn from one sample of a study of T cells in localized non-small cell lung cancer. The method was immunoSEQ multiplex PCR; TCRdb's version includes in-frame clones alone and lacks a portion of them. The data hold 10,000 or so clones, with approximately 90% observed a single time. The material was peripheral blood, obtained before any cancer treatment. The receptor source for this set is a woman aged 35 to 75 with stage I squamous cell lung carcinoma. The conserved cysteine and the conserved F or W are not part of the CDR3 here. The order of the fields is D gene, V gene, J gene, clone size, CDR3 protein. D genes are given only for firm matches. Size tells how often a clone was seen (once, few, many) or the class of an expanded clone, and some rows leave it out.

D: TRBD1
V: TRBV2
J: TRBJ2-1
size: -
CDR3: ASSGGQGRGEQF

D: TRBD1
V: TRBV7-9
J: TRBJ1-1
size: few
CDR3: ASRSPGGPEAF

D: -
V: TRBV30
J: TRBJ1-3
size: -
CDR3: AWSRSHSGNTIY

D: -
V: TRBV5-8
J: TRBJ2-7
size: -
CDR3: ASSRYRVTYEQY

D: -
V: TRBV2
J: TRBJ1-5
size: -
CDR3: ASSKQIPNQPQH

D: TRBD1
V: TRBV18
J: TRBJ1-4
size: -
CDR3: ASSVTGGPLSLF

D: TRBD1
V: TRBV19
J: TRBJ2-5
size: -
CDR3: ASNTRQGETQY

D: TRBD1
V: TRBV19
J: TRBJ2-3
size: -
CDR3: ASSTLPGQGADTQY

D: TRBD1
V: TRBV5-1
J: TRBJ1-1
size: -
CDR3: ASSLVADRGDEAF

D: TRBD2
V: TRBV2
J: TRBJ2-1
size: -
CDR3: ASSTPTSSGVYNEQF

D: TRBD2
V: TRBV7-3
J: TRBJ2-2
size: -
CDR3: ASSLKAASGGGELF

D: TRBD1
V: TRBV19
J: TRBJ1-6
size: -
CDR3: ASRVDRGNSPLH

D: -
V: TRBV7-9
J: TRBJ2-5
size: -
CDR3: ASSFPAGRETQY

D: TRBD1
V: TRBV19
J: TRBJ2-5
size: -
CDR3: ASSIRISGTGWETQY

D: -
V: TRBV7-9
J: TRBJ2-3
size: -
CDR3: ASSSIGGGTDTQY

D: -
V: TRBV19
J: TRBJ1-2
size: -
CDR3: ATRSGLTAGYT

D: TRBD1
V: TRBV10-3
J: TRBJ1-2
size: -
CDR3: AIRPTGGDGYT

D: -
V: TRBV2
J: TRBJ1-1
size: -
CDR3: ASDGRYTEAF

D: -
V: TRBV19
J: TRBJ2-2
size: -
CDR3: AGGQGNTGELF

D: TRBD1
V: TRBV15
J: TRBJ1-1
size: -
CDR3: ATSRDLWTGWINTEAF

D: TRBD1
V: TRBV9
J: TRBJ2-7
size: -
CDR3: ASAWDSNYEQY

D: TRBD2
V: TRBV5-1
J: TRBJ2-5
size: -
CDR3: ASSVPASGGLQETQY

D: TRBD1
V: TRBV2
J: TRBJ1-2
size: -
CDR3: ASTRTGGASSGGYT

D: -
V: TRBV19
J: TRBJ2-6
size: -
CDR3: ASSKPFKGSSGANVLT

D: -
V: TRBV19
J: TRBJ1-2
size: -
CDR3: ASSIWGSNYGYT

D: -
V: TRBV29-1
J: TRBJ1-6
size: -
CDR3: SCQDSSYNSPLH

D: -
V: TRBV5-1
J: TRBJ1-3
size: once
CDR3: ASSDRGPSGNTIY

D: -
V: TRBV19
J: TRBJ2-5
size: -
CDR3: ASSANWGGETQY

D: TRBD1
V: TRBV4-2
J: TRBJ2-5
size: -
CDR3: ASSQPSGTGFRLGETQY

D: -
V: TRBV4-3
J: TRBJ2-2
size: -
CDR3: ASSHRPLDSGELF

D: -
V: TRBV9
J: TRBJ1-1
size: -
CDR3: ASSPSGGGGAEAF

D: TRBD1
V: TRBV11-2
J: TRBJ2-5
size: -
CDR3: ASSRDRASETQY

D: -
V: TRBV12-5
J: TRBJ1-1
size: -
CDR3: ASEGEVMNTEAF

D: -
V: TRBV4-2
J: TRBJ2-2
size: once
CDR3: ASSQDKYRDTGELF

D: -
V: TRBV4-2
J: TRBJ1-3
size: -
CDR3: ASSQTGGTIY

D: -
V: TRBV13
J: TRBJ2-3
size: few
CDR3: ASSSEPTPSTDTQY

D: -
V: TRBV5-1
J: TRBJ1-1
size: few
CDR3: ASSLAGGWGNTEAF